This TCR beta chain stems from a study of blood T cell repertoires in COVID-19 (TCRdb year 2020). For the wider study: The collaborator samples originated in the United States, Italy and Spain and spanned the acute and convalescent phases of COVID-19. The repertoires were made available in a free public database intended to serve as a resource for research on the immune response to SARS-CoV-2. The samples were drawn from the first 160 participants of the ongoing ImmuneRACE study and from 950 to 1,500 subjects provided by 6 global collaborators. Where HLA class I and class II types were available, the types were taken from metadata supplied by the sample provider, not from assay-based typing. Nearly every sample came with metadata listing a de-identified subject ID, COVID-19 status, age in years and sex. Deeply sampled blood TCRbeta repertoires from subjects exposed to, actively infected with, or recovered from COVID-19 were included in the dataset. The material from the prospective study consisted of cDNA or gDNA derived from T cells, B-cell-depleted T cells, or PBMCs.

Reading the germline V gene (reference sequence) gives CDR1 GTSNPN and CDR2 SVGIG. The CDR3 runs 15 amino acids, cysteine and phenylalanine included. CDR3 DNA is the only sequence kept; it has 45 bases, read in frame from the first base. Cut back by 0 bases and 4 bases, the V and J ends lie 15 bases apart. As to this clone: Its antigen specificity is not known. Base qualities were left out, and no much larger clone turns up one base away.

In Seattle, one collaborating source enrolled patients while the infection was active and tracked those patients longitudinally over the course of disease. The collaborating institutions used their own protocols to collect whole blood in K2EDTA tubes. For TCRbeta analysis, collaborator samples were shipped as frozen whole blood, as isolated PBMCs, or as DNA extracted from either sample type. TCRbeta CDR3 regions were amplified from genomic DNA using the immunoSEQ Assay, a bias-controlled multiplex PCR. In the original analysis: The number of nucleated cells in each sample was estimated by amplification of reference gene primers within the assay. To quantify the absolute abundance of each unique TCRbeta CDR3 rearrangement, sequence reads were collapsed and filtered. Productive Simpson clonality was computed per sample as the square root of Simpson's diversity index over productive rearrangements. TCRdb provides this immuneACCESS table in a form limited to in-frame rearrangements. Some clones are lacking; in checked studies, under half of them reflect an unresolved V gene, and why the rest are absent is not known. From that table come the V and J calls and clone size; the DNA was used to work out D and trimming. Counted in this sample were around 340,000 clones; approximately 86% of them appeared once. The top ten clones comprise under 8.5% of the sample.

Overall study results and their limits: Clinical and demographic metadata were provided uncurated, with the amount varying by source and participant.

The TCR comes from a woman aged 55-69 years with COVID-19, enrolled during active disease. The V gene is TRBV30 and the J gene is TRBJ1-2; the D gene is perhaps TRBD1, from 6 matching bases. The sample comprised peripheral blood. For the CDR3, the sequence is CAWSVWAGAVYGYTF. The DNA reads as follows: TGTGCCTGGAGTGTATGGGCAGGGGCCGTCTATGGCTACACCTTC.